This T cell receptor (beta chain) came from a study of shared clonotypes between healthy human individuals. Overall study context: In total, the donors were two women and a few men aged 18 to 49. Three plates were used per donor for CD4 naive, three for CD4 memory, two for CD8 naive and one for CD8 memory.

The CDR3 is made up of 14 amino acids. Trimming removed 5 bases from V and 5 bases from J, with 16 bases in between. The germline CDR1 and CDR2 sequences are SGHNT and YENEEA. CD4+ cells were split into CD45RA+ naive and CD45RA-negative memory subsets. Original methodology: For the immunoSEQ data, sequences were junction-only without quality scores, so filtering differed. Measured with immunoSEQ multiplex PCR; TCRdb has only the in-frame clones, and not every one. V and J calls plus clone size are reproduced from that table; the DNA served to infer D and trimming. The sample records about 2.4 million clones, over 85% being singletons.

This chain connects TRBV11-3 to TRBJ2-7, with D tentatively TRBD2 (5 bases). Material for sequencing was naive CD4+ T cells from PBMCs. Sample subset: CD45RA+ positively selected. The sequence was collected from a young man in good health. Some clones in this sample may be carry-over from other donors' samples. In DNA form, the CDR3 reads TGTGCCAGCAGCCCCGCCGGGATAGGGAACGAGCAGTACTTC. The encoded protein is CASSPAGIGNEQYF.